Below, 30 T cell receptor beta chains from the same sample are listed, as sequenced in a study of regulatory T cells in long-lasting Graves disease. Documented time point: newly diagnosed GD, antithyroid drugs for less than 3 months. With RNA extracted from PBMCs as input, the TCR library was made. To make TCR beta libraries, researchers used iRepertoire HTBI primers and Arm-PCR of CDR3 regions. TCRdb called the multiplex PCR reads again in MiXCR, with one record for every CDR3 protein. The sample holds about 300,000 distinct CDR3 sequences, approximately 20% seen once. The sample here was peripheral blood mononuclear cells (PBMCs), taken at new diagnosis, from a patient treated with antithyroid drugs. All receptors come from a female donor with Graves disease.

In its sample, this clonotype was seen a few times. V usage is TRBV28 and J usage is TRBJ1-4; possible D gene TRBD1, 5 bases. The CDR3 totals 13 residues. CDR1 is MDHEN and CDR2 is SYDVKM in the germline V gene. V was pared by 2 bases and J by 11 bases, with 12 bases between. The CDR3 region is CASSLARVSKLFF. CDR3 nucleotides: TGTGCCAGCAGTTTAGCCAGGGTTTCGAAACTGTTTTTT. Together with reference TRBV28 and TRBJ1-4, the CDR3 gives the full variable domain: DVKVTQSSRYLVKRTGEKVFLECVQDMDHENMFWYRQDPGLGLRLIYFSYDVKMKEKGDIPEGYSVSREKKERFSLILESASTNQTSMYLCASSLARVSKLFFGSGTQLSVL.

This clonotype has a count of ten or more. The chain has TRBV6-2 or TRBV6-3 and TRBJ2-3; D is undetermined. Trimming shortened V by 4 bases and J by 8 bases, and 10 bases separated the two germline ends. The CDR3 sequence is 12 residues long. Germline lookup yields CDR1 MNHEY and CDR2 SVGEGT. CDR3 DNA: TGTGCCAGCAGTTCCCTGGGTGTTACGCAGTATTTT. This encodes CASSSLGVTQYF.

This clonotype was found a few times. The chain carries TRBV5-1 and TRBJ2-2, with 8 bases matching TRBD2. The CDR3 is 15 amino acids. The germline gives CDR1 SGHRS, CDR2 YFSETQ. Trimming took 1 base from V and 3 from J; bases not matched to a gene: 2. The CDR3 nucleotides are TGCGCCAGCAGCTTGAAACTAGCGGACACCGGGGAGCTGTTTTTT. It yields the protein CASSLKLADTGELFF.

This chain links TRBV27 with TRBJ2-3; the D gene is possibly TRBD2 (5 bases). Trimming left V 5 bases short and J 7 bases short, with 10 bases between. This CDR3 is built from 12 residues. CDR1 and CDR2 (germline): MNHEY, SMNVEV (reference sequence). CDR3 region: CASSLPGNTQYF. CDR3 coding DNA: TGTGCCAGCAGTCTCCCGGGGAATACGCAGTATTTT.

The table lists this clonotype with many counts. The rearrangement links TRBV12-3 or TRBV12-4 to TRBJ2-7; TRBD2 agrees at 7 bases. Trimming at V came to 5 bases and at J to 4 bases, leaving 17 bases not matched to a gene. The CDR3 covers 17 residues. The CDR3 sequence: CASSDVGTTNTAYEQYF. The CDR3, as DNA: TGTGCCAGCAGTGATGTCGGGACTACGAACACGGCGTACGAGCAGTACTTC.

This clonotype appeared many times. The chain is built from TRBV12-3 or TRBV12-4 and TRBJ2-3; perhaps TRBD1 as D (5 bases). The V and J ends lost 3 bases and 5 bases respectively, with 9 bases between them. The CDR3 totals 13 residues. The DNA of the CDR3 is TGTGCCAGCAGTTTGGGGCATTTAGATACGCAGTATTTT. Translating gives CASSLGHLDTQYF.

The CDR3 nucleotides read TGTGCCATCAGCACAGACTCCCACGGGCAGTACTTC. Translated: CAISTDSHGQYF. This rearrangement joins TRBV10-3 to TRBJ2-7; D is undetermined. CDR1 is ENHRY, CDR2 SYGVKD, per germline. Trimming took off 6 bases at V and 9 bases at J, with 15 bases between the two ends. The length of the CDR3 is 12 residues.

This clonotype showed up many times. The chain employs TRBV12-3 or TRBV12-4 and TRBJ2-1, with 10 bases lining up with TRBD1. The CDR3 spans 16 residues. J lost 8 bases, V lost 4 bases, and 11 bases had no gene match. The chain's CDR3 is CASSSTWGQGIDEQFF. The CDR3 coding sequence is TGTGCCAGCAGTTCCACTTGGGGACAGGGGATTGATGAGCAGTTCTTC.

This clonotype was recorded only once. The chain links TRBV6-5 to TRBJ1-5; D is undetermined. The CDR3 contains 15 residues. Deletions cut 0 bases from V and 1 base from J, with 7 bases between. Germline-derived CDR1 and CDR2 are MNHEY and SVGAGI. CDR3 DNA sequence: TGTGCCAGCAGTTACTCCGGCAGGAGCAATCAGCCCCAGCATTTT. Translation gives CASSYSGRSNQPQHF.

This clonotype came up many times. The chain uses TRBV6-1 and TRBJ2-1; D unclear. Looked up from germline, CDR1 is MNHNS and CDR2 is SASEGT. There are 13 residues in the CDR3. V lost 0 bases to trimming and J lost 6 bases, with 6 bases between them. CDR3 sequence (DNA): TGTGCCAGCAGTGAAGCGGAGATCAATGAGCAGTTCTTC. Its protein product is CASSEAEINEQFF.

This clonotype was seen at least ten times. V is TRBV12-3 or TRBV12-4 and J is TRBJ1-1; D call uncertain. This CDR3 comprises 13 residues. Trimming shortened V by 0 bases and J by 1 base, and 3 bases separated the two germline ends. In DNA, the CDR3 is TGTGCCAGCAGTTTAGCCAGGAACACTGAAGCTTTCTTT. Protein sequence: CASSLARNTEAFF.

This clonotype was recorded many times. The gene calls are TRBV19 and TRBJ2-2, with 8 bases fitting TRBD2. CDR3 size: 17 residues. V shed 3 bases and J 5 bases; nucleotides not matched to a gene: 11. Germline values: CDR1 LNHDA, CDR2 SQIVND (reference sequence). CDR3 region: CASSMLVAGIGTGELFF. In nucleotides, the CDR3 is TGTGCCAGTAGTATGTTGGTAGCGGGAATAGGAACCGGGGAGCTGTTTTTT.

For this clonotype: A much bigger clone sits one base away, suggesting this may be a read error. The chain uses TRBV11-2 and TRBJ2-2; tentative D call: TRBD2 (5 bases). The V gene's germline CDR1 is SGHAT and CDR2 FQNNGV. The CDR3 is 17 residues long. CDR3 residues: CASSLMREQLNTRELFF. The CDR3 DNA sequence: TGTGCCAGCAGCTTAATGAGGGAACAGCTGAACACCCGGGAGCTGTTTTTT.

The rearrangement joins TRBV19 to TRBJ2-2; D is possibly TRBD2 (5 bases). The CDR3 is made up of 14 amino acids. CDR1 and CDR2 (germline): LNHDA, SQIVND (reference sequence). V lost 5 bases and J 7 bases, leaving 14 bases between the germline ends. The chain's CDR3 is CASSATAGGGELFF. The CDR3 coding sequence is TGTGCCAGTAGTGCCACGGCCGGAGGCGGGGAGCTGTTTTTT. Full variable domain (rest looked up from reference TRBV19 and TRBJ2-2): DGGITQSPKYLFRKEGQNVTLSCEQNLNHDAMYWYRQDPGQGLRLIYYSQIVNDFQKGDIAEGYSVSREKKESFPLTVTSAQKNPTAFYLCASSATAGGGELFFGEGSRLTVL.

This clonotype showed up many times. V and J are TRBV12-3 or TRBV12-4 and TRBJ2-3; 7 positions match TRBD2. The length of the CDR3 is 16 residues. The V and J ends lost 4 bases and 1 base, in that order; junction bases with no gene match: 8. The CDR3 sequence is CASSSLAGVRTDTQYF. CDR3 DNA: TGTGCCAGCAGTTCCTTGGCGGGAGTTCGCACAGATACGCAGTATTTT.

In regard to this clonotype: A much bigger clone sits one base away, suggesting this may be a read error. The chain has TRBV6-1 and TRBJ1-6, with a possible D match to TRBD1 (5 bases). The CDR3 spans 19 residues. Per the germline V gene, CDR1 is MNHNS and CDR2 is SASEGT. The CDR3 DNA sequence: TGTGCCAGCAGCTTCATGCCGGGACCCCGGAGCTCCTATAATTCACACCTCCACTTT. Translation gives CASSFMPGPRSSYNSHLHF.

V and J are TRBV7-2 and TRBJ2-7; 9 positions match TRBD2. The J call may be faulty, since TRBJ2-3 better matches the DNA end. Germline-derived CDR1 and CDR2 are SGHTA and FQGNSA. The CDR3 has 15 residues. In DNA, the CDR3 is TGTGCCAGCATTTCTTTAGCGGGAGAGGCAGATACGCAGTATTTT. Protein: CASISLAGEADTQYF.

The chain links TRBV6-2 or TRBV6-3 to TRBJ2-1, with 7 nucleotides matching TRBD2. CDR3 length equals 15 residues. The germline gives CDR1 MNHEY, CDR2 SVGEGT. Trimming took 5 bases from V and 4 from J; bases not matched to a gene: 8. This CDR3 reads CASSGGRAKYNEQFF. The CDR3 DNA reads TGTGCCAGCAGTGGAGGGAGGGCCAAGTACAATGAGCAGTTCTTC.

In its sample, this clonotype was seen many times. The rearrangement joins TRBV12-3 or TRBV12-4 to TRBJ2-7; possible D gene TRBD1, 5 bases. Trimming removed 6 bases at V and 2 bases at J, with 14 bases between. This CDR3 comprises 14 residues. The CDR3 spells CASSAYRSTYEQYF. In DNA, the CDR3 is TGTGCCAGCAGCGCATACAGGAGTACCTACGAGCAGTACTTC.

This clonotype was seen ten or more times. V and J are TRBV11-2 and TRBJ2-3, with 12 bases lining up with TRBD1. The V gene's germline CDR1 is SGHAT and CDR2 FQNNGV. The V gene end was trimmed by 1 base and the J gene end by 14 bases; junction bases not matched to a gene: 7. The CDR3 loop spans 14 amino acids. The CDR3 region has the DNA TGTGCCAGCAGCTTAGCTGGGACAGGGGGCGACGTGTATTTT. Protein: CASSLAGTGGDVYF.

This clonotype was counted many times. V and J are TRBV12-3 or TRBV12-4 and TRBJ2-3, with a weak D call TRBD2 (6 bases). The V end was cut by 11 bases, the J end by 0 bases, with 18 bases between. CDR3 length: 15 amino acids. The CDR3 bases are TGTGCCGGGTTACCGAGCGGGTGTAGCACAGATACGCAGTATTTT. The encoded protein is CAGLPSGCSTDTQYF.

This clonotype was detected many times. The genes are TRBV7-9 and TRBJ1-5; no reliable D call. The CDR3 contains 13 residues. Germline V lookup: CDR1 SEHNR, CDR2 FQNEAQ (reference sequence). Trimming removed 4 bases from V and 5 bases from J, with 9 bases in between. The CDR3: CASSWGDDQPQHF. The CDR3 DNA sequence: TGTGCCAGCAGCTGGGGAGATGATCAGCCCCAGCATTTT.

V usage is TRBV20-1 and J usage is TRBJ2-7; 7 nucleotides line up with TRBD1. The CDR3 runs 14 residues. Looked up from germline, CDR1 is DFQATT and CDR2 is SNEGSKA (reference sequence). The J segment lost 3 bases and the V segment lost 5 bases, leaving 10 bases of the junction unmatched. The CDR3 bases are TGCAGTGCTGGCGACCGGGACAGACTCTACGAGCAGTACTTC. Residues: CSAGDRDRLYEQYF.

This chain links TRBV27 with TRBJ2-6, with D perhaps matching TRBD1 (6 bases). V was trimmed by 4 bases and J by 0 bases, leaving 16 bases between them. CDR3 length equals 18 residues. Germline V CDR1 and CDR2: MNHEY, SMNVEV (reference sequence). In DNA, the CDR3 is TGTGCCAGCAGTTCTTACCCGAGGACAGTCTCTGGGGCCAACGTCCTGACTTTC. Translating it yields CASSSYPRTVSGANVLTF.

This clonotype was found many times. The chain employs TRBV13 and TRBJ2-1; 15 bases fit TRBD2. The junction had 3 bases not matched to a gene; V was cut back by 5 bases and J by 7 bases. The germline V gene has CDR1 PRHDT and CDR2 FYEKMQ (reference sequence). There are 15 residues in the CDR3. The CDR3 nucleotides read TGTGCCAGCAGCCCCGGGACTAGCGGGAGGAATGAGCAGTTCTTC. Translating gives CASSPGTSGRNEQFF.

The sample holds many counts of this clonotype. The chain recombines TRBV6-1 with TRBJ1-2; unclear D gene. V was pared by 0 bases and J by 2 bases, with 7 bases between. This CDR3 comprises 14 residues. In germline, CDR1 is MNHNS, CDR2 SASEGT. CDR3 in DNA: TGTGCCAGCAGTGAAGCGCACGGGAACTATGGCTACACCTTC. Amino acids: CASSEAHGNYGYTF.

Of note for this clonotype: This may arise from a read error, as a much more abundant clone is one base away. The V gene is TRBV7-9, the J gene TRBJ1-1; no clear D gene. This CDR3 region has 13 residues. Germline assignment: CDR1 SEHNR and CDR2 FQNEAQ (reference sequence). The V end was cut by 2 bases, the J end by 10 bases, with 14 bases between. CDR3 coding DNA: TGTGCCAGCAGCTTATCAGACCAGTCAAGAGCTTTCTTT. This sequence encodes CASSLSDQSRAFF. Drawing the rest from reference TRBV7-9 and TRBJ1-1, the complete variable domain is DTGVSQNPRHKITKRGQNVTFRCDPISEHNRLYWYRQTLGQGPEFLTYFQNEAQLEKSRLLSDRFSAERPKGSFSTLEIQRTEQGDSAMYLCASSLSDQSRAFFGQGTRLTVV.

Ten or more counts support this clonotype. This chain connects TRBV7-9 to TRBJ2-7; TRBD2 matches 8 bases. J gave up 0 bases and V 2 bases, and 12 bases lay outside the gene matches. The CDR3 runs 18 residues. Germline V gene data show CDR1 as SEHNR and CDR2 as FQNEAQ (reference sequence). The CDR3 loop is CASSLYGLQAGASYEQYF. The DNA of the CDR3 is TGTGCCAGCAGCTTATATGGATTACAAGCGGGAGCCTCCTACGAGCAGTACTTC.

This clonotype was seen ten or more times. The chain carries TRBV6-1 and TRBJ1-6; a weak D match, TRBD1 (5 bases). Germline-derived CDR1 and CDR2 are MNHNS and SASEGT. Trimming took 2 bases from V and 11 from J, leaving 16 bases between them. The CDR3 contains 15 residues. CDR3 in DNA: TGTGCCAGCAGTGAATGGGGCTGGGGTATAACACCCCTCCACTTT. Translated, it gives CASSEWGWGITPLHF.

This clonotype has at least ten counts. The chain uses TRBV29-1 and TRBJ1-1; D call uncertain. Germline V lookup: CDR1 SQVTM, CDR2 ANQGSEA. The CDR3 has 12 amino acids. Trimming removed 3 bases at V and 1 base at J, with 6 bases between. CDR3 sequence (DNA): TGCAGCGTTGACAGTTCGAACACTGAAGCTTTCTTT. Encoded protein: CSVDSSNTEAFF.